This T cell receptor beta chain is drawn from a study of shared clonotypes between healthy human individuals. Study-wide background: Researchers assigned three CD4 naive, three CD4 memory, two CD8 naive and one CD8 memory plate to each donor.

Assay: immunoSEQ multiplex PCR; the TCRdb copy retains only in-frame clones and omits some. In the table there are 2 million to 2.5 million clones, about 92% of which are singletons. With 3 bases removed from V and 7 bases from J, the gap between germline ends came to 16 bases. The CDR3 runs to 14 residues. Germline CDR1 MNHEY, CDR2 SVGAGI. The V and J genes are TRBV6-5 and TRBJ2-7; D could derive from TRBD1 or TRBD2 (5 bases each). Material for sequencing was naive CD4+ T cells from PBMCs. The sample's subset: CD45RA+ positively selected. The clonotype comes from a man aged 18-30 years in good health. Some clones in this sample may be carry-over from other donors' samples. CDR3 bases: TGTGCCAGCAGTTATTTTCCCGGGGCAGGAGAGCAGTACTTC. Protein sequence: CASSYFPGAGEQYF.